These T cell receptor beta chains were read from a single sample in a study of OX40 agonist ivuxolimab in advanced cancers. Using immunoSEQ multiplex PCR, the repertoire was profiled, and TCRdb retains in-frame clones only, with some absent. In the table there are 70,000 to 95,000 clones, over 70% of which are singletons. The starting material was CD4+ or CD8+ T cells sorted from blood, obtained in a trial of the OX40 agonist ivuxolimab. The receptors come from an adult with an advanced solid tumor such as melanoma, head and neck, liver or kidney cancer. The CDR3 runs from the conserved cysteine through the conserved F or W. Fields, in order: CDR3 DNA, CDR3 protein, D gene, clone size, J gene, V gene. The D gene is left open where the match is weak. The size field is filled for only some rows; it gives once, few, many or a size class.

TGTGCCAGCAGCCAAAACAGGGTCTATGGCTACACCTTC,CASSQNRVYGYTF,.,.,TRBJ1-2,TRBV7-2
TGCGCCAGCAGTGTGTATCCTAACTATGGCTACACCTTC,CASSVYPNYGYTF,.,.,TRBJ1-2,TRBV10-1
TGTGCCAGCAGTTTGGGACAGGGAAGCTATGGCTACACCTTC,CASSLGQGSYGYTF,TRBD1,.,TRBJ1-2,TRBV6-5
TGTGCCAGCAGCCAAGAGAAGGCACTAGCGGCAGATACGCAGTATTTT,CASSQEKALAADTQYF,TRBD2,.,TRBJ2-3,TRBV4-2
TGTGCCGGCGGTCAGGGTACAGGGGCCAACGTCCTGACTTTC,CAGGQGTGANVLTF,.,.,TRBJ2-6,TRBV30
TGTGCCAGCTCCAGGGGGGGGAACACCGGGGAGCTGTTTTTT,CASSRGGNTGELFF,.,.,TRBJ2-2,TRBV6-5
TGTGCCAGTAGAATGAGGGGGACGGGTGAAGCTTTCTTT,CASRMRGTGEAFF,.,.,TRBJ1-1,TRBV19
TGTGCCAGTAGTTTAGACCGGGACAGGGGCCGCTCACCCCTCCACTTT,CASSLDRDRGRSPLHF,TRBD1,.,TRBJ1-6,TRBV19
TGCAGCGTTGCCGGGGACGCCTCCTATGGCTACACCTTC,CSVAGDASYGYTF,.,.,TRBJ1-2,TRBV29-1
TGTGCCAGTAGTATATCTCCCGGCGGCGGCTACACCTTC,CASSISPGGGYTF,.,.,TRBJ1-2,TRBV19
TGTGCCAGTAGTCATCCGGGACAGGGGGCGAGGCGGGATGGCTACACCTTC,CASSHPGQGARRDGYTF,TRBD1,.,TRBJ1-2,TRBV19
TGTGCCAGCAGTAAGACAGGGAACACTGAAGCTTTCTTT,CASSKTGNTEAFF,.,.,TRBJ1-1,TRBV28
TGTGCCAGCAGTCCTCGTAGGGGGGCTAGGGATACGCAGTATTTT,CASSPRRGARDTQYF,.,.,TRBJ2-3,TRBV2
TGCGCCAGCAGCTTGGTGGGGGGAACTCCCTACGAGCAGTACTTC,CASSLVGGTPYEQYF,.,.,TRBJ2-7,TRBV5-1
TGTGCCAGCAGCTCAACAAACAGGGTCTACGAGCAGTACTTC,CASSSTNRVYEQYF,.,.,TRBJ2-7,TRBV11-2
TGTGCCAGCCGCCCAAGCGGCCAAGAGACCCAGTACTTC,CASRPSGQETQYF,.,.,TRBJ2-5,TRBV6-1
TGTGTCTGGAGTCCAAAGACAGATACGCAGTATTTT,CVWSPKTDTQYF,.,.,TRBJ2-3,TRBV30
TGTGCCAGCTCACCACGTGATACGGTTCTTGGGGCCAACGTCCTGACTTTC,CASSPRDTVLGANVLTF,.,.,TRBJ2-6,TRBV18
TGTGCCAGCAGCCCCGGGACAGGGGGTACCGGGAGGGGGGAGCAGTACTTC,CASSPGTGGTGRGEQYF,TRBD1,.,TRBJ2-7,TRBV7-2
TGTGCCAGCAGCGTAGGGGGAGCGCCAACCCCCACAGATACGCAGTATTTT,CASSVGGAPTPTDTQYF,.,once,TRBJ2-3,TRBV9
TGTGCCAGCAGCTCGGTCCTGACAGCAACTCGTTCCTCTGGAAACACCATATATTTT,CASSSVLTATRSSGNTIYF,.,.,TRBJ1-3,TRBV7-2
TGCGCCAGCAGCCAAGGAGGGACGCGACGTAACACTGAAGCTTTCTTT,CASSQGGTRRNTEAFF,.,.,TRBJ1-1,TRBV4-3
TGTGCCAGCAGGGACTTTAGGAGTCTCGCCTATGGCTACACCTTC,CASRDFRSLAYGYTF,.,.,TRBJ1-2,TRBV6-1
TGTGCCAGCATACGGACAGGGCTTCGGGAAAAACTGTTTTTT,CASIRTGLREKLFF,TRBD1,.,TRBJ1-4,TRBV2
TGTGCCAGCAGCGTAGGAATAACCCTAGAGACCCAGTACTTC,CASSVGITLETQYF,.,.,TRBJ2-5,TRBV9
TGTGCCAGCAGGCCACTTCGGTCTCGCACAGATACGCAGTATTTT,CASRPLRSRTDTQYF,.,.,TRBJ2-3,TRBV27